This T cell receptor (beta chain) was captured in a study of cytomegalovirus exposure and HLA in healthy donors. Study observations and caveats: Most TCRs appeared rarely, but some public TCRs recurred in many donors. 164 TCR beta chains were listed as cytomegalovirus-associated. In an earlier analysis, most TCR beta V segments were productive about 90% or about 30% of the time.

The CDR3 is made up of 14 amino acids. The germline V and J ends were trimmed by 6 bases and 0 bases, with 9 bases remaining between them. Germline CDR1 and CDR2: LNHDA and SQIVND (reference sequence). With regard to this clone: Its matching antigen is unknown.

With 60 Vbeta and 13 Jbeta primers, the PCR was carried out. Repertoires were generated with immunoSEQ multiplex PCR, while TCRdb's copy carries only in-frame clones and drops some. The table shows 150,000 to 250,000 clones, with 79% occurring only once. Input material: PBMCs. The TCR comes from a girl aged 10 to 17 in good health and CMV-seropositive. The chain combines TRBV19 with TRBJ2-1; D is undetermined. The CDR3 sequence: CASSRMSSYNEQFF. The CDR3 bases are TGTGCCAGTAGCCGTATGAGCTCCTACAATGAGCAGTTCTTC.